A selection of T cell receptor beta chains follows, all from one sample in a study of blood T cell repertoires in COVID-19. Method: immunoSEQ multiplex PCR; TCRdb's copy keeps in-frame clones and lacks some. The data contain about 130,000 clones, over 80% of them seen just once; the ten biggest clones take up under 2.5%. The sample was peripheral blood. These receptors were obtained from a man aged 45-65 years with active COVID-19. Each CDR3 is given with its conserved first and last residue. A D gene is named only where the DNA matches it firmly.

J | V | D | DNA | CDR3
TRBJ2-1 | TRBV11-2 | NA | TGTGCCAGCAGCTTAGTCCTCGTGGCTGGTGAGCAGTTCTTC | CASSLVLVAGEQFF
TRBJ1-5 | TRBV7-3 | NA | TGTGCCAGCGCCCGGGAGCCTAATCAGCCCCAGCATTTT | CASAREPNQPQHF
TRBJ2-7 | TRBV6-2/TRBV6-3 | TRBD2 | TGTGCCAGCAGCCTAGCGGTATCTAGCCCCTCCTACGAGCAGTACTTC | CASSLAVSSPSYEQYF
TRBJ2-1 | TRBV18 | TRBD1 | TGTGCCAGCTCTCGGGGACAGGGGGCTTTTGGCAATGAGCAGTTCTTC | CASSRGQGAFGNEQFF
TRBJ2-5 | TRBV23-1 | NA | TGCGCCAGCAGTTGGGGGCAGCTCCAAGAGACCCAGTACTTC | CASSWGQLQETQYF
TRBJ1-1 | TRBV10-3 | TRBD1 | TGTGCCATCAGTGAGGCGGGACAGGGTAACACTGAAGCTTTCTTT | CAISEAGQGNTEAFF
TRBJ2-6 | TRBV30 | NA | TGTGCCGTAGCGGCTGGGGCCAACGTCCTGACTTTC | CAVAAGANVLTF
TRBJ1-2 | TRBV27 | TRBD1 | TGTGCCAGCAGTGACAGGGGGTTTTATGGCTACACCTTC | CASSDRGFYGYTF
TRBJ2-3 | TRBV3-1/TRBV3-2 | TRBD2 | TGTGCCAGCAGCTCCGGGACTAGCGGGGGGGATACGCAGTATTTT | CASSSGTSGGDTQYF
TRBJ1-5 | TRBV6-5 | TRBD1 | TGTGCCAGCAGAAGGCAGGGGGCGAGCAATCAGCCCCAGCATTTT | CASRRQGASNQPQHF
TRBJ2-4 | TRBV21-1 | NA | TGTGCCAGCAGCTCCCTCACCAAGGGGCGGTGGGGCAAAAACATTCAGTACTTC | CASSSLTKGRWGKNIQYF
TRBJ2-5 | TRBV27 | TRBD2 | TGTGCCAGCAGTAGCGGGGCAGGTGCCCAAGAGACCCAGTACTTC | CASSSGAGAQETQYF
TRBJ1-2 | TRBV2 | TRBD1 | TGTGCCAGCAGCAGAACGGACAGGCGGAGTGGCTACACCTTC | CASSRTDRRSGYTF
TRBJ1-1 | TRBV19 | NA | TGTGCCAGTAGTATAGATCAGAGGGCGGGTGGGAACACTGAAGCTTTCTTT | CASSIDQRAGGNTEAFF
TRBJ1-2 | TRBV4-1 | TRBD1 | TGCGCCAGCAGCCAAGAAGGACAGGGGGCGCGGGGCTACACCTTC | CASSQEGQGARGYTF
TRBJ2-2 | TRBV18 | TRBD1 | TGTGCCAGCTCATCCGGACAGGCGAACACCGGGGAGCTGTTTTTT | CASSSGQANTGELFF
TRBJ2-6 | TRBV9 | TRBD1 | TGTGCCAGCAGCGCCCGACAGGGGGCTGGGGCCAACGTCCTGACTTTC | CASSARQGAGANVLTF